This T cell receptor beta chain was sequenced in a study of cytotoxic CD8 clonotypes in ibrutinib-treated CLL. CDR1 and CDR2 (germline): SGDLS, YYNGEE. This CDR3 spans 15 amino acids. Between the trimmed V and J ends, which lost 4 bases and 2 bases, there was a span of 15 bases. Clones were sequenced by immunoSEQ multiplex PCR, and TCRdb holds only the in-frame ones, with some missing. The sample carries tens of thousands of clones, 69% recorded once. The V call is TRBV9, the J call TRBJ1-1; D is unresolved. This sequence was found in a human donor with chronic lymphocytic leukemia. Sequencing was performed on PBMCs, taken after 12 months of ibrutinib treatment. CDR3 residues: CASSPGVGRNTEAFF. Written as DNA, the CDR3 is TGTGCCAGCAGCCCCGGAGTAGGGCGAAACACTGAAGCTTTCTTT.